A selection of T cell receptor beta chains follows, all from one sample in a study of cytomegalovirus exposure and HLA in healthy donors. Only in-frame clones appear in the TCRdb table, and some are missing; sequencing was by immunoSEQ multiplex PCR. The table lists some 80,000 clones, with 12% to 15% in the top ten. Sequenced sample: PBMCs. These receptors were obtained from a man in his forties or fifties in good health and CMV-seropositive. Both conserved end residues are part of each CDR3. A D gene is named only where the DNA matches it firmly. Clone sizes are given selectively: once, few, many, or a class where the clone is expanded.

TGTGCCAGCAGCGGTGGACACGAGAACACTGAAGCTTTCTTT	CASSGGHENTEAFF	TRBJ1-1	TRBV6-1	medium-sized	NA
TGTGCCACCAGCGGGACACTAAACACTGAAGCTTTCTTT	CATSGTLNTEAFF	TRBJ1-1	TRBV19	NA	NA
TGCAGCCCTCAGGTCGACGCGAACACTGAAGCTTTCTTT	CSPQVDANTEAFF	TRBJ1-1	TRBV29-1	NA	NA
TGTGCCACCGGACCCCGGAGGAGCGAGACCCAGTACTTC	CATGPRRSETQYF	TRBJ2-5	TRBV19	NA	NA
TGCGCCAGCAGCTTTAGAACGCCAGGGGCATCCTACGAGCAGTACTTC	CASSFRTPGASYEQYF	TRBJ2-7	TRBV5-1	NA	NA
TGTGCCAGCAGCCTGACGGACAATTTGAACACTGAAGCTTTCTTT	CASSLTDNLNTEAFF	TRBJ1-1	TRBV7-2	NA	NA
TGTGCCAGCAGCCCTCCCGGACTAGCGGACGAGCAGTACTTC	CASSPPGLADEQYF	TRBJ2-7	TRBV7-9	NA	TRBD2
TGTGCCAGCAGCGTAGGATTGAGTACTGAAGCTTTCTTT	CASSVGLSTEAFF	TRBJ1-1	TRBV9	NA	NA
TGCGCCAGCAGCCTACACCCAGGGACAGGGGGCTCGGATGGCTACACCTTC	CASSLHPGTGGSDGYTF	TRBJ1-2	TRBV4-1	NA	TRBD1
TGTGCCAGTAGCTTAGCGACAGCCCGTGGGGCTTTCTTT	CASSLATARGAFF	TRBJ1-1	TRBV7-2	NA	NA
TGTGCCAGCTCTCCCTTTTACGGGAGCAGCCACAATGAGCAGTTCTTC	CASSPFYGSSHNEQFF	TRBJ2-1	TRBV18	NA	NA